The T cell receptor beta chain described here comes from a study of T cells in Graves' hyperthyroidism and ophthalmopathy. Whole-study findings and limits: Through a model of 13 V-J features, ophthalmopathy was separated from stable hyperthyroidism.

This clonotype has a count of ten or more. Its specificity is not known. It was RNA transcripts that yielded the amplified TCR beta CDR3 regions. The primer set for the first-round RT-PCR of the TCR CDR3 was HTBI. Using its own MiXCR run on the multiplex PCR reads, TCRdb lists one record per CDR3 protein. The sample lists under 750,000 distinct CDR3 sequences; about 19% were seen once. Reasons for excluding patients were uncontrolled infection, other autoimmune disease, pregnancy or lactation. Thyroid ultrasound and orbital computed tomography, with clinical symptoms and serum thyroxine and TRAb, informed diagnoses. The V end lost 4 bases, the J end lost 2 bases, and 16 bases lay between the germline ends. This CDR3 contains 15 residues. Germline lookup yields CDR1 SGHRS and CDR2 YFSETQ.

This receptor was obtained from a woman in her 50s with Graves' hyperthyroidism that later progressed to Graves' ophthalmopathy. The sequenced sample consisted of blood. The chain couples TRBV5-1 to TRBJ2-7; D perhaps matches TRBD2 (5 bases). The CDR3 bases are TGCGCCAGCAGCACCGGGGAAACTTCCCCCTACGAGCAGTACTTC. Translated, it gives CASSTGETSPYEQYF.